This TCR beta chain was sequenced in a study of blood T cell repertoires in COVID-19. Study information: Samples came from the United States, Italy and Spain, spanning acute and convalescent COVID-19.

V shed 6 bases and J shed 6 bases, with 15 bases lying between them. CDR1 and CDR2 (germline): LNHDA, SQIVND (reference sequence). The length of the CDR3 is 13 residues. Method: immunoSEQ multiplex PCR; TCRdb's copy keeps in-frame clones and lacks some. The data show about 150,000 clones, with approximately 80% seen just once and roughly 13% held by the top ten. The sequence was collected from a woman older than 75 with acute or convalescent COVID-19. The chain links TRBV19 to TRBJ2-7, with D possibly TRBD2 on 6 matching bases. The sequenced material came from peripheral blood. This CDR3 reads CASRDRRESEQYF. The CDR3 DNA sequence: TGTGCCAGTAGGGATCGGCGGGAAAGCGAGCAGTACTTC.